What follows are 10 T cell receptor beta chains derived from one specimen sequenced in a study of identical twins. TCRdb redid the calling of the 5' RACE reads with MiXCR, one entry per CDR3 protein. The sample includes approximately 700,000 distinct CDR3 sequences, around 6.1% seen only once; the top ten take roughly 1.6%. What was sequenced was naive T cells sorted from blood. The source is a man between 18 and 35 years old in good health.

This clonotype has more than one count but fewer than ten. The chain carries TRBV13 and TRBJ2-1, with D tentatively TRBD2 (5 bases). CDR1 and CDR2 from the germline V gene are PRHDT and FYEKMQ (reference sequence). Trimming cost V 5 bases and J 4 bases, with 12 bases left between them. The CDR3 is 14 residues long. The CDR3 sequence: CASSARGDYNEQFF. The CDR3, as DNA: TGTGCCAGCAGCGCTCGGGGAGATTACAATGAGCAGTTCTTC.

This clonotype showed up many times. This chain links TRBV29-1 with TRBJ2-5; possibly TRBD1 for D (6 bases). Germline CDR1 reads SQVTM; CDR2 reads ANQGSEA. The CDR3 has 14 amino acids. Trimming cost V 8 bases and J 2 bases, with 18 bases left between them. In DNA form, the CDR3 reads TGCAGCATAACCAGGACAGCGCCTCAAGAGACCCAGTACTTC. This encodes CSITRTAPQETQYF.

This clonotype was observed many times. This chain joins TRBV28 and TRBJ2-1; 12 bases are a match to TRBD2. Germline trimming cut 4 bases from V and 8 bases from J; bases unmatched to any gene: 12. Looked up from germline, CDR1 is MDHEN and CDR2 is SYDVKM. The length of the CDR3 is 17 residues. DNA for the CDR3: TGTGCCAGCAGTTCCACGCGACTAGCGGGAGTATTGGATGAGCAGTTCTTC. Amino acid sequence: CASSSTRLAGVLDEQFF.

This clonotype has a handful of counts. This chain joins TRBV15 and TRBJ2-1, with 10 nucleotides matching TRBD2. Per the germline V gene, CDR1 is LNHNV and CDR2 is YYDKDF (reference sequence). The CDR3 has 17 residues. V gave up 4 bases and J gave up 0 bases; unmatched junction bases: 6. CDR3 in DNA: TGTGCCACCAGCAAAACTAGCGGGATGAGCTCCTACAATGAGCAGTTCTTC. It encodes CATSKTSGMSSYNEQFF.

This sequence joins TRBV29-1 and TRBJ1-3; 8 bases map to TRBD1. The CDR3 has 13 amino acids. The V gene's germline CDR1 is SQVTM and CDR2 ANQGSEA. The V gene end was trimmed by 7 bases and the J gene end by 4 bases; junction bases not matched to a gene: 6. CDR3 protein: CSGGQGGGNTIYF. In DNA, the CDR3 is TGCAGCGGTGGACAGGGCGGAGGAAACACCATATATTTT.

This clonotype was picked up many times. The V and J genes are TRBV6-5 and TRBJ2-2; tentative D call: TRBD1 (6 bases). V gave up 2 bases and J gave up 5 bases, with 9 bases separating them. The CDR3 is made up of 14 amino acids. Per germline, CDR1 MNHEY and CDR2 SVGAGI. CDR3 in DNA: TGTGCCAGCAGTTACCTACAGGGAACCGGGGAGCTGTTTTTT. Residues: CASSYLQGTGELFF.

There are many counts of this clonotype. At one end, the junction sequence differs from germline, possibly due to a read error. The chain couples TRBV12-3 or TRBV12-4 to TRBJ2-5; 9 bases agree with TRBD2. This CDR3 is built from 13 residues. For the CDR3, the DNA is TGTGCCAGCAGATTAGCGGGAGAAGAGACCCAGTACTTC. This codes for CASRLAGEETQYF.

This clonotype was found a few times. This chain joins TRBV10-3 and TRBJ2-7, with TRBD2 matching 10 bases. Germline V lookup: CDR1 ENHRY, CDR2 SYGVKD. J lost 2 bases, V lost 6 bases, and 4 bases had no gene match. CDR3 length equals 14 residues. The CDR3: CAIRTSGPTYEQYF. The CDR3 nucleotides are TGTGCCATCAGGACTAGCGGGCCCACCTACGAGCAGTACTTC.

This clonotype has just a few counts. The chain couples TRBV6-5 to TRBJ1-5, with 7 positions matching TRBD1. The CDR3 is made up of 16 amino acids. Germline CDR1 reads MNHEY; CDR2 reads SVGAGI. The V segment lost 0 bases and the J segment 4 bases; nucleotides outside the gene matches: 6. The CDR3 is CASSYSAGGRNQPQHF. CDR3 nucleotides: TGTGCCAGCAGTTACTCCGCAGGGGGTAGGAATCAGCCCCAGCATTTT.

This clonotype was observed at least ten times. This CDR3 is CASRPRQGRRVNTIYF. For the CDR3, the DNA is TGTGCCAGCAGGCCTCGACAGGGCCGGCGGGTAAACACCATATATTTT. V usage is TRBV12-3 or TRBV12-4 and J usage is TRBJ1-3, with TRBD1 identical over 7 bases. The CDR3 covers 16 residues. Unmatched junction bases numbered 14, after V lost 6 bases and J lost 6 bases.